This TCR beta chain was observed in a study of shared clonotypes between healthy human individuals. On the study more broadly: CD4 naive cells filled three plates per donor, CD4 memory three, CD8 naive two and CD8 memory one.

Once extracted for a subset, genomic DNA was divided evenly among several immunoSEQ plates. 200 to 250 ng DNA, about 33,000 T cell genomes, went into each sorted-subset replicate PCR. Clones were sequenced by immunoSEQ multiplex PCR, and TCRdb holds only the in-frame ones, with some missing. The sample lists 2 million to 3 million clones, approximately 93% occurring once. Germline CDR1 is MDHEN and CDR2 is SYDVKM. This CDR3 has 19 residues. The V and J ends lost 1 base and 3 bases, in that order; junction bases with no gene match: 8. Both subsets, CD45RA+ naive and CD45RA-negative memory, were split from the CD4+ cells. This clone has only one observation.

Sequenced: naive CD4+ T cells from PBMCs. Regarding subset: CD45RA+ positively selected. The chain joins TRBV28 to TRBJ2-1; TRBD2 matches 14 bases. The receptor was derived from a young man in good health. Some clones in this sample may be carry-over from other donors' samples. In DNA, the CDR3 is TGTGCCAGCAGTTTATCATCGAGAGGGACTAGCGGGGGCTACAATGAGCAGTTCTTC. Residues: CASSLSSRGTSGGYNEQFF.